The subject of this entry is one T cell receptor beta chain. The antigen is undetermined. This specimen comes from a study of CD8+ T cells in alopecia areata. Study-level points and caveats: The study also sequences resident alphabeta T cells of normal skin in scalp samples.

Treatment specified: oral pan-JAK inhibitor, 5-10 mg twice daily. Reverse transcription of extracted RNA yielded cDNA, which provided the sequencing template. The data were produced by immunoSEQ multiplex PCR, yet TCRdb's version contains in-frame clones alone and is incomplete. The profile shows 150,000 to 200,000 clones, about 60% of them singletons. This CDR3 region has 15 residues. Looked up from germline, CDR1 is SGHVS and CDR2 is FQNEAQ. Trimming left V 5 bases short and J 2 bases short, with 13 bases between. The TCR originated in a human donor with alopecia areata. This sequence joins TRBV7-8 and TRBJ1-5, with a tentative D call TRBD1 (5 bases). The specimen comprised CD8+ T cells sorted from blood, sampled at week 24, from a patient treated with tofacitinib. For the CDR3, the DNA is TGTGCCAGCAGCCTATTAACAGGACGCAATCAGCCCCAGCATTTT. This gives the protein CASSLLTGRNQPQHF.